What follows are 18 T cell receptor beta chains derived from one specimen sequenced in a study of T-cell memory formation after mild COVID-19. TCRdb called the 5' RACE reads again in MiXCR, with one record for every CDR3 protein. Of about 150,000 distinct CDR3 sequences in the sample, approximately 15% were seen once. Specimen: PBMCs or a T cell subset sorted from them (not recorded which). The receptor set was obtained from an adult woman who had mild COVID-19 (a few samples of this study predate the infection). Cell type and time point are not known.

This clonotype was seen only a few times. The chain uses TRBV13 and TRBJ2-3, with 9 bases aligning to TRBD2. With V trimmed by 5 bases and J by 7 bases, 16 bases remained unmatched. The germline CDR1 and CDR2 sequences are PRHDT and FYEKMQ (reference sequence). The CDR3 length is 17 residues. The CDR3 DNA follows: TGTGCCAGCAGCACCCTCCCTAGCGGGGATTCTGTTTATACGCAGTATTTT. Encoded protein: CASSTLPSGDSVYTQYF.

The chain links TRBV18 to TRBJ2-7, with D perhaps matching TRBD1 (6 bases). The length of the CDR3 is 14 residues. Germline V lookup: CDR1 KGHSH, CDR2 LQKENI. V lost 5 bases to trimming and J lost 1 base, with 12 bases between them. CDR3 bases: TGTGCCAGCTCAAAGAACGGACAGTCCTACGAGCAGTACTTC. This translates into CASSKNGQSYEQYF.

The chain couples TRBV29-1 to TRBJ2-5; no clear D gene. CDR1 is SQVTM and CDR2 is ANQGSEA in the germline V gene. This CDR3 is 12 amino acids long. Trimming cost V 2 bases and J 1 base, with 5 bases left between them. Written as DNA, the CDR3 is TGCAGCGTTGAAATTTCCCAAGAGACCCAGTACTTC. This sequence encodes CSVEISQETQYF. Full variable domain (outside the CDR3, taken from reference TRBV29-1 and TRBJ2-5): SAVISQKPSRDICQRGTSLTIQCQVDSQVTMMFWYRQQPGQSLTLIATANQGSEATYESGFVIDKFPISRPNLTFSTLTVSNMSPEDSSIYLCSVEISQETQYFGPGTRLLVL.

CDR3 in DNA: TGCGCCAGCAGCTTAGGGGGCCTAGCATCTAGCACAGATACGCAGTATTTT. Its protein is CASSLGGLASSTDTQYF. This chain connects TRBV5-1 to TRBJ2-3; 7 positions agree with TRBD1. The junction had 9 bases not matched to a gene; V was cut back by 2 bases and J by 0 bases. The CDR3 extends over 17 amino acids. CDR1 is SGHRS, CDR2 YFSETQ, per germline.

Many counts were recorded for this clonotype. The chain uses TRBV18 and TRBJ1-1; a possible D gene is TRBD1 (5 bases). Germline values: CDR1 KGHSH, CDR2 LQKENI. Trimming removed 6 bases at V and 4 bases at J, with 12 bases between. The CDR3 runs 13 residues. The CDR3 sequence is CASSQGLGTEAFF. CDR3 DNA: TGTGCCAGCTCCCAGGGATTGGGCACTGAAGCTTTCTTT.

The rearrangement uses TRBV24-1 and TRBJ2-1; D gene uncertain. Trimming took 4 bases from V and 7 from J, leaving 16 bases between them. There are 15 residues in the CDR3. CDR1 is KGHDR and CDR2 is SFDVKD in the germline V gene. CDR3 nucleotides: TGTGCCACCAGTGACCCCGGGTTAAAGAGGAATGAGCAGTTCTTC. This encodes CATSDPGLKRNEQFF.

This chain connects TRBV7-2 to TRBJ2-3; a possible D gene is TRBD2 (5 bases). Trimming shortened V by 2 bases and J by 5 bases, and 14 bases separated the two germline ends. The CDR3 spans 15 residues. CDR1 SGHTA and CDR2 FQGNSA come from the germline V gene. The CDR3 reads CASSLRPGEIDTQYF. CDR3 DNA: TGTGCCAGCAGCTTACGTCCCGGGGAGATAGATACGCAGTATTTT.

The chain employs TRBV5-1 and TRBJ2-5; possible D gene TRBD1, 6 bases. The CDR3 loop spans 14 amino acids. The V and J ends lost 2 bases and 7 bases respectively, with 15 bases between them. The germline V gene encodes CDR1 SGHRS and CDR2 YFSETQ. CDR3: CASSLPDRGGTQYF. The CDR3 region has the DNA TGCGCCAGCAGCTTACCGGACAGAGGGGGGACCCAGTACTTC. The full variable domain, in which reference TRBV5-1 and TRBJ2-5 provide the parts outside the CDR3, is KAGVTQTPRYLIKTRGQQVTLSCSPISGHRSVSWYQQTPGQGLQFLFEYFSETQRNKGNFPGRFSGRQFSNSRSEMNVSTLELGDSALYLCASSLPDRGGTQYFGPGTRLLVL.

The CDR3 reads CASSAGEGVRSPLHF. CDR3 nucleotides: TGTGCCAGCAGCGCCGGAGAGGGGGTTCGATCACCCCTCCACTTT. The gene calls are TRBV9 and TRBJ1-6; possibly TRBD1 for D (6 bases). V lost 3 bases and J 10 bases, leaving 17 bases between the germline ends. CDR1 is SGDLS, CDR2 YYNGEE, per germline. This CDR3 region has 15 residues.

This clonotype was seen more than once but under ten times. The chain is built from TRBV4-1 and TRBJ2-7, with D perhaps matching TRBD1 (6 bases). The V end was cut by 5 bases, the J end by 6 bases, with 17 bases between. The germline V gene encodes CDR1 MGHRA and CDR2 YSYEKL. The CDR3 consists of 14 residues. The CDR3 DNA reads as TGCGCCAGCAGCTCCCGGGCAGGGGTAGGCGAGCAGTACTTC. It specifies CASSSRAGVGEQYF.

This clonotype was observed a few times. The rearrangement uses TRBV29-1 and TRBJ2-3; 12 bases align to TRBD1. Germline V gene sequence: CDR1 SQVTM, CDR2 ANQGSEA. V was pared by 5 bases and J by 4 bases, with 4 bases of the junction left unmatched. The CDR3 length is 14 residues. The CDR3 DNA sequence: TGCAGCGTTACTGGGACAGGGGGCGCAGATACGCAGTATTTT. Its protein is CSVTGTGGADTQYF.

CDR3 region: CSARGTGGNTEAFF. Written as DNA, the CDR3 is TGCAGTGCTAGAGGGACAGGGGGGAACACTGAAGCTTTCTTT. This chain connects TRBV20-1 to TRBJ1-1; 10 bases are a match to TRBD1. V trimming: 1 base; J trimming: 1 base; junction bases outside the gene matches: 0. This CDR3 spans 14 amino acids. Germline CDR1 reads DFQATT; CDR2 reads SNEGSKA (reference sequence).

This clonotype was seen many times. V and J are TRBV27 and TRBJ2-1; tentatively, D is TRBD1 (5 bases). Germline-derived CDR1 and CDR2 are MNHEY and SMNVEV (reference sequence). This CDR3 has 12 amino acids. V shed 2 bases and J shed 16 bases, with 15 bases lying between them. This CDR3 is CASSLEKWGHFF. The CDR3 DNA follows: TGTGCCAGCAGTTTAGAGAAGTGGGGCCATTTCTTC.

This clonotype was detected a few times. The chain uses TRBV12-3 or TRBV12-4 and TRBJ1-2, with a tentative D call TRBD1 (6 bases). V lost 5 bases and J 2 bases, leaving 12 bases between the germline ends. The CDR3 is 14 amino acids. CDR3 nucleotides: TGTGCCAGCAGTCAGAAGGGGGTAAACTATGGCTACACCTTC. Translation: CASSQKGVNYGYTF.

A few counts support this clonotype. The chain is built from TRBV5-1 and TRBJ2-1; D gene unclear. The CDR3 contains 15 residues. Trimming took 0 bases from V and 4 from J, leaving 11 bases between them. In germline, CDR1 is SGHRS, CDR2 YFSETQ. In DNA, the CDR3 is TGCGCCAGCAGCTTGGCCGGGCAGTCTTACAATGAGCAGTTCTTC. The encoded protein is CASSLAGQSYNEQFF.

CDR3 sequence reads: CASSLGGGGGQPQHF. CDR3 nucleotides: TGTGCCAGCAGTTTAGGAGGAGGGGGCGGACAGCCCCAGCATTTT. The J gene is TRBJ1-5, the V gene TRBV12-3 or TRBV12-4; 7 bases agree with TRBD1. This CDR3 has 15 amino acids. The trim removed 1 base at V and 7 bases at J, leaving 7 bases unmatched.

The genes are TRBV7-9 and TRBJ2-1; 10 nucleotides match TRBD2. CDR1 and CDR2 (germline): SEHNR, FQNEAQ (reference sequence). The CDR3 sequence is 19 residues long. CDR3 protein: CASGQAGLAKGPSYNEQFF. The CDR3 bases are TGTGCGAGCGGACAGGCGGGACTAGCGAAAGGTCCGTCCTACAATGAGCAGTTCTTC.

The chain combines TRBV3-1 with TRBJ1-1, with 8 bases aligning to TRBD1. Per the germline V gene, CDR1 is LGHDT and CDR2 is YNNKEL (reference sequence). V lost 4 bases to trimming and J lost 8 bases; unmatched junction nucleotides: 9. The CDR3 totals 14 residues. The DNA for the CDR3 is TGTGCCAGCAGCCGCCGACAGGGGTCCGGGGAAGCTTTCTTT. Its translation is CASSRRQGSGEAFF.